This paragraph reports one T cell receptor (beta chain). Its antigen is not known. The PCR had 60 Vbeta and 13 Jbeta primers. Profiling relied on immunoSEQ multiplex PCR, and the TCRdb table lists in-frame clones only, not all of them. This sample has 55,000 to 75,000 clones, with approximately 60% found just once. Germline CDR1 SGHTA, CDR2 FQGNSA. The CDR3 is 15 residues long. Trimming took 1 base from V and 2 from J, leaving 12 bases between them. This sample was included in a study of cytomegalovirus exposure and HLA in healthy donors. The study, taken as a whole, reports: Association of a missense DCLRE1C variant with TCR beta V- and J-gene trimming was reported in a later analysis.

What was sequenced was PBMCs. This TCR was recovered from a man aged 30 to 45 in good health and CMV-seronegative. The chain carries TRBV7-2 and TRBJ2-7, with D hard to call. CDR3 residues: CASSLDREFPYEQYF. CDR3 in DNA: TGTGCCAGCAGCTTAGACAGAGAATTCCCCTACGAGCAGTACTTC. The full variable domain, with the rest looked up from reference TRBV7-2 and TRBJ2-7, is GAGVSQSPSNKVTEKGKDVELRCDPISGHTALYWYRQSLGQGLEFLIYFQGNSAPDKSGLPSDRFSAERTGGSVSTLTIQRTQQEDSAVYLCASSLDREFPYEQYFGPGTRLTVT.